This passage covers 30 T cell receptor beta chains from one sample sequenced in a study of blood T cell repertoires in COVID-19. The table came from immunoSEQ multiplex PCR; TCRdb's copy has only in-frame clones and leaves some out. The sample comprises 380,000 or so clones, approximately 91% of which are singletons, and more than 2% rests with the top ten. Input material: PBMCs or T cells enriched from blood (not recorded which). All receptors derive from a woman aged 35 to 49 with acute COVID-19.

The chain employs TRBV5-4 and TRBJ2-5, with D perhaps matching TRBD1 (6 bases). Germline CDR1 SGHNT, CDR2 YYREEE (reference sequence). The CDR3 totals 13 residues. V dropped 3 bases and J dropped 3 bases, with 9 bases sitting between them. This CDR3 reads CASSSRTEETQYF. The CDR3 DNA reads TGTGCCAGCAGCTCAAGGACAGAAGAGACCCAGTACTTC.

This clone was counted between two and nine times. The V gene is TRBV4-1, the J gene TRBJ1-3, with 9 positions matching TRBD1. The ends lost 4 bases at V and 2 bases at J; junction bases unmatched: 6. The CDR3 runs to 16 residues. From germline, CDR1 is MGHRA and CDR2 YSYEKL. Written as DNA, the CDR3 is TGCGCCAGCAGCCTTACCGGGACAGGGACTGGAAACACCATATATTTT. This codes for CASSLTGTGTGNTIYF.

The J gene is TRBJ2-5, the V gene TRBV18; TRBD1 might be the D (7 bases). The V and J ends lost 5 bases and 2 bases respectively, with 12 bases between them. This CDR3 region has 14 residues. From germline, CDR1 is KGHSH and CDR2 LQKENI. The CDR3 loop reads CASSAGQIQETQYF. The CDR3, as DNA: TGTGCCAGCTCAGCGGGACAGATTCAAGAGACCCAGTACTTC. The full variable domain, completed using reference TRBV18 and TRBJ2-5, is NAGVMQNPRHLVRRRGQEARLRCSPMKGHSHVYWYRQLPEEGLKFMVYLQKENIIDESGMPKERFSAEFPKEGPSILRIQQVVRGDSAAYFCASSAGQIQETQYFGPGTRLLVL.

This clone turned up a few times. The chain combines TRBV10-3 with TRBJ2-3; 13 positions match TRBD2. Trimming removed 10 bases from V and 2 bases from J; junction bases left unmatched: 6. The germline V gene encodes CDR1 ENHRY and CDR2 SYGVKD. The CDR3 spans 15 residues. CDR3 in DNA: TGTGCCACAGGGACTAGCGGGGAGAACACAGATACGCAGTATTTT. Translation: CATGTSGENTDTQYF.

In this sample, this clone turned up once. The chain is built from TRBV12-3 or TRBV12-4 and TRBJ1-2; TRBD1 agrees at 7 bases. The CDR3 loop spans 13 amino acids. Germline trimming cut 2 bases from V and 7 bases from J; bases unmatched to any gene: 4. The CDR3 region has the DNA TGTGCCAGCAGTTTAAGACAGGGAAGTGGCTACACCTTC. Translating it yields CASSLRQGSGYTF.

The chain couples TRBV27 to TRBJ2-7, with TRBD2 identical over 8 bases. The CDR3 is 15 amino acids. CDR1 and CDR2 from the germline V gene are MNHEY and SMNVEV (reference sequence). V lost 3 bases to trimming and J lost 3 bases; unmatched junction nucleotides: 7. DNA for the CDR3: TGTGCCAGCAGTTTTTTGGCGGGGGGCCACTACGAGCAGTACTTC. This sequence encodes CASSFLAGGHYEQYF.

This chain's CDR3 is CASSDNRGGRNQPQHF. The CDR3 DNA sequence: TGTGCCAGCAGTGACAATCGGGGGGGCCGCAATCAGCCCCAGCATTTT. The V gene is TRBV6-4, the J gene TRBJ1-5, with a weak D call TRBD1 (6 bases). The V and J ends lost 2 bases and 2 bases respectively, with 13 bases between them. Germline values: CDR1 MRHNA, CDR2 SNTAGT. The CDR3 length is 16 residues.

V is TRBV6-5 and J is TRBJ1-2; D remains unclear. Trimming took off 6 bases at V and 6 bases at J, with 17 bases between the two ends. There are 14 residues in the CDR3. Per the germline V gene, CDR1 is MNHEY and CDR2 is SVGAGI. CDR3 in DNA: TGTGCCAGCAGGAACCCGGGAAAGCCTAATGGCTACACCTTC. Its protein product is CASRNPGKPNGYTF.

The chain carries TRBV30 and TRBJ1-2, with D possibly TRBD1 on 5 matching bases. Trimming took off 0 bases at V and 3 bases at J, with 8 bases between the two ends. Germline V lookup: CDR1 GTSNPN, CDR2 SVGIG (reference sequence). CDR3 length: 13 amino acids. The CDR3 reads CAWSVGHYYGYTF. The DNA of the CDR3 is TGTGCCTGGAGTGTTGGACACTACTATGGCTACACCTTC.

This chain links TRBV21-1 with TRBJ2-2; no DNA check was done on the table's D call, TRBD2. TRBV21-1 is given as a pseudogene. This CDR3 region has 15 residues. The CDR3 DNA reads TGTGCCAGCAGCATCGAGGGGGGGGACACCGGGGAGCTGTTTTTT. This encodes CASSIEGGDTGELFF.

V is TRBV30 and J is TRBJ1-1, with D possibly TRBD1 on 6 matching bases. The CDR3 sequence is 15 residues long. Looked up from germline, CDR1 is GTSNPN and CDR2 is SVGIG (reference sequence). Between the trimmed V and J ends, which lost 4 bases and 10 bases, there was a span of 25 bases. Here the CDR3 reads CAWIDAPGIRGLAFF. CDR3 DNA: TGTGCCTGGATAGACGCCCCAGGAATCAGGGGATTAGCTTTCTTT. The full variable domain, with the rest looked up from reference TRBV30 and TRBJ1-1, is SQTIHQWPATLVQPVGSPLSLECTVEGTSNPNLYWYRQAAGRGLQLLFYSVGIGQISSEVPQNLSASRPQDRQFILSSKKLLLSDSGFYLCAWIDAPGIRGLAFFGQGTRLTVV.

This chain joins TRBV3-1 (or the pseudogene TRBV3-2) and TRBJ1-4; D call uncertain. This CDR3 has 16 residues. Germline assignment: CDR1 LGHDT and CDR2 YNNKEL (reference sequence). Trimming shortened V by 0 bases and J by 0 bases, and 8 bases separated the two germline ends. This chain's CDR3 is CASSQDLSATNEKLFF. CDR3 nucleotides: TGTGCCAGCAGCCAAGATTTATCCGCAACTAATGAAAAACTGTTTTTT.

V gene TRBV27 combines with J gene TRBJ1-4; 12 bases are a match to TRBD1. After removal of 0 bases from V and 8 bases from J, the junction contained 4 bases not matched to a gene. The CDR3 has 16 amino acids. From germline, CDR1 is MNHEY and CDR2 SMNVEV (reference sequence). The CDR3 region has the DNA TGTGCCAGCAGTTTATCGAAGGGACAGGGGGCGGAAAAACTGTTTTTT. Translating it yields CASSLSKGQGAEKLFF.

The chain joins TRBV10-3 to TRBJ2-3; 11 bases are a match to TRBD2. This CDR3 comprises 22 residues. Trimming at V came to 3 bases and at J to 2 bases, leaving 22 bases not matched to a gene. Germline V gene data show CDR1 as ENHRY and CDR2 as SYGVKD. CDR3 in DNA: TGTGCCATCAGTGACGGGACTAGCGGTCCCCCTGACGCGAGTCCTTACACAGATACGCAGTATTTT. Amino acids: CAISDGTSGPPDASPYTDTQYF.

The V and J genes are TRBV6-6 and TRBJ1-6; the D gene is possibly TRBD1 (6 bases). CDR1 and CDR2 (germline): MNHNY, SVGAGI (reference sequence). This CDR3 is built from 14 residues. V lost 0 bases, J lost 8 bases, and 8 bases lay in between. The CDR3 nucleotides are TGTGCCAGCAGTTACTCTCCAGGGGATTCACCCCTCCACTTT. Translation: CASSYSPGDSPLHF.

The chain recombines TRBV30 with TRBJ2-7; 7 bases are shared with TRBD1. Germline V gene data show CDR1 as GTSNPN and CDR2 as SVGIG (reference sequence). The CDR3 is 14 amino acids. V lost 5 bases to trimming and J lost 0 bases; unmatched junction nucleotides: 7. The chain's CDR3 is CAWDRDSHSYEQYF. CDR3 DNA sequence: TGTGCCTGGGACCGGGACAGCCACTCCTACGAGCAGTACTTC.

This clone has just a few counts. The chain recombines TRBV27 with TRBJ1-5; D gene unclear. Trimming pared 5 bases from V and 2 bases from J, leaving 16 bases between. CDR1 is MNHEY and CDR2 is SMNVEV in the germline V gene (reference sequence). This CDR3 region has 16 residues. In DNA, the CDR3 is TGTGCCAGCAGTGACGGACTGGGCTTGGGCAATCAGCCCCAGCATTTT. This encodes CASSDGLGLGNQPQHF.

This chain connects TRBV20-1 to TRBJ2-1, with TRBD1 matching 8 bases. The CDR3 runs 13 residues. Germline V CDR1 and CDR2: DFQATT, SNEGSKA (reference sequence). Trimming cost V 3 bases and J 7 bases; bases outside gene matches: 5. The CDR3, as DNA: TGCAGTGCTAGTGCGGACAGGGAAAATGAGCAGTTCTTC. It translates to CSASADRENEQFF.

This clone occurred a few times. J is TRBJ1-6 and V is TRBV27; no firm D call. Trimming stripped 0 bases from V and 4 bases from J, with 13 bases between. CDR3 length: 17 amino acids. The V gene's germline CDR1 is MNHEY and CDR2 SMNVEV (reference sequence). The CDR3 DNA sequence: TGTGCCAGCAGTTTATCTTCCCCCCGGGTTTATAATTCACCCCTCCACTTT. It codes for CASSLSSPRVYNSPLHF.

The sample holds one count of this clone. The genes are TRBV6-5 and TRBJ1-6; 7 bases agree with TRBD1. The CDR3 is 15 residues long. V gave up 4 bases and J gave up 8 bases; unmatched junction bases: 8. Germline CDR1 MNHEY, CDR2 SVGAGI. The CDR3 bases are TGTGCCAGCAGTTTCAGGGACAGATGGGATTCACCCCTCCACTTT. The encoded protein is CASSFRDRWDSPLHF.

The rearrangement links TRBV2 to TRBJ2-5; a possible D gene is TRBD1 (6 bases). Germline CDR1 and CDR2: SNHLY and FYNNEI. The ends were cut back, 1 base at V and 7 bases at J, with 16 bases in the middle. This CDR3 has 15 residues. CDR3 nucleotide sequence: TGTGCCAGCAGTGAAGTCAGGGGCGGGTTTTGGACCCAGTACTTC. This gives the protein CASSEVRGGFWTQYF.

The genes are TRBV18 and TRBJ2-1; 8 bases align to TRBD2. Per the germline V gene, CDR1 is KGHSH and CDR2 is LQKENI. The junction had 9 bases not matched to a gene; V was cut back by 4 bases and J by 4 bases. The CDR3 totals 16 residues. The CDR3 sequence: CASSLPGLAGYNEQFF. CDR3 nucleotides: TGTGCCAGCTCACTCCCGGGGCTAGCGGGTTACAATGAGCAGTTCTTC. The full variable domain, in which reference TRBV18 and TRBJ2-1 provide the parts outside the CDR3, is NAGVMQNPRHLVRRRGQEARLRCSPMKGHSHVYWYRQLPEEGLKFMVYLQKENIIDESGMPKERFSAEFPKEGPSILRIQQVVRGDSAAYFCASSLPGLAGYNEQFFGPGTRLTVL.

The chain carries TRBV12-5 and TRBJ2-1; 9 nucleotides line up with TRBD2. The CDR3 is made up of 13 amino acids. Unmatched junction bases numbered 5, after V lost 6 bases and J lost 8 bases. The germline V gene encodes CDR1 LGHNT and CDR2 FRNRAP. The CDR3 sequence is CASGLAGVDEQFF. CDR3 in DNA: TGTGCTAGTGGATTAGCGGGGGTCGATGAGCAGTTCTTC.

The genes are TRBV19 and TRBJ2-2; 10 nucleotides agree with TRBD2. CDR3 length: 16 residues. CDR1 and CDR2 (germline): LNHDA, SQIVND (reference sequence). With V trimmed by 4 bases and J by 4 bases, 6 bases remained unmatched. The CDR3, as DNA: TGTGCCAGTAGTACCCCTAGCGGGGGCTCCACCGGGGAGCTGTTTTTT. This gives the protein CASSTPSGGSTGELFF.

CDR3 protein: CASSSPRGGQETQYF. CDR3 nucleotide sequence: TGTGCCAGCAGCTCACCTCGGGGGGGACAAGAGACCCAGTACTTC. The chain has TRBV7-9 and TRBJ2-5; 8 nucleotides agree with TRBD2. The ends lost 4 bases at V and 2 bases at J; junction bases unmatched: 6. The CDR3 covers 15 residues. Germline assignment: CDR1 SEHNR and CDR2 FQNEAQ (reference sequence).

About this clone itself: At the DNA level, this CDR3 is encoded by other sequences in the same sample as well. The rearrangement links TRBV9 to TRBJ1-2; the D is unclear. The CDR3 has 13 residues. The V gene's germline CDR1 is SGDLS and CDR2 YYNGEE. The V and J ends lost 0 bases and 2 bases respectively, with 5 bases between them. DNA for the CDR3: TGTGCCAGCAGCGTAGATAGAAACTATGGCTACACCTTC. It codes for CASSVDRNYGYTF.

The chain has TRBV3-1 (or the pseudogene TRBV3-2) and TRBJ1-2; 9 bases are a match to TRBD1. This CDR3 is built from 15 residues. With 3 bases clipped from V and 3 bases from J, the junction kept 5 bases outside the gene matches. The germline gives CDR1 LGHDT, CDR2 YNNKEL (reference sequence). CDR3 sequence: CASSHRDRDDYGYTF. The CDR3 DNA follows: TGTGCCAGCAGCCATCGGGACAGGGACGACTATGGCTACACCTTC.

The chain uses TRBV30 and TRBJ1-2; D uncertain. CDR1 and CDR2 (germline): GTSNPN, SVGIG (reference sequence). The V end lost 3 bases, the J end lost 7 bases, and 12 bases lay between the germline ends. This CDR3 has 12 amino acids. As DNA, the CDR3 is TGTGCCTGGAGACCAACTGAGGCTGGCTACACCTTC. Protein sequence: CAWRPTEAGYTF.

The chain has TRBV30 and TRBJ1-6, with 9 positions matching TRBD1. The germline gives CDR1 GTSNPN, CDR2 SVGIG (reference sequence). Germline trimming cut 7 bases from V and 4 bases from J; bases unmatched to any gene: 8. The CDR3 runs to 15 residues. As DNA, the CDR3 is TGTGCCTCTAAGCCGGGACAGGGTTATAATTCACCCCTCCACTTT. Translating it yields CASKPGQGYNSPLHF. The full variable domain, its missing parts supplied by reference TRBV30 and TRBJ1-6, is SQTIHQWPATLVQPVGSPLSLECTVEGTSNPNLYWYRQAAGRGLQLLFYSVGIGQISSEVPQNLSASRPQDRQFILSSKKLLLSDSGFYLCASKPGQGYNSPLHFGNGTRLTVT.

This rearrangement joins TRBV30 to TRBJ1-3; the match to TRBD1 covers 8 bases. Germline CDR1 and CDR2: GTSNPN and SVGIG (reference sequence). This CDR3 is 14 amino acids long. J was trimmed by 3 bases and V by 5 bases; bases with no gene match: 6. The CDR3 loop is CAWGQGLFGNTIYF. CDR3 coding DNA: TGTGCCTGGGGACAGGGCTTATTTGGAAACACCATATATTTT.